This TCR beta chain was captured by sequencing in a study of shared clonotypes between healthy human individuals. With V trimmed by 6 bases and J by 7 bases, 15 bases remained unmatched. Germline V CDR1 and CDR2: SEHNR, FQNEAQ (reference sequence). The CDR3 is 16 residues long. All of the donors resided in Nashville, Tennessee, and each was a Caucasian adult. The sequencing of unsorted PBMC DNA took place on ten immunoSEQ deep assay plates. Clones were sequenced by immunoSEQ multiplex PCR, and TCRdb holds only the in-frame ones, with some missing. The data contain around 480,000 clones, about 75% of them singletons.

The chain has TRBV7-9 and TRBJ2-1; 7 nucleotides align to TRBD1. The TCR was taken from a woman aged 40 to 49 in good health. Some clones in this sample may be carry-over from other donors' samples. Source material: PBMCs. The DNA of the CDR3 is TGTGCCAGCAGAACTCCTCTCGGGACAGCATTTAATGAGCAGTTCTTC. This gives the protein CASRTPLGTAFNEQFF.